Listed below are T cell receptor beta chains from one sample, sequenced in a study of blood T cell repertoires in COVID-19. Here immunoSEQ multiplex PCR was the method, and the copy in TCRdb shows in-frame clones only, minus some. The sample has approximately 350,000 clones, 65% to 90% seen once. Input material: peripheral blood. These receptors were taken from a woman aged 55 to 70 with COVID-19, enrolled during active disease. Each CDR3 is given with its conserved first and last residue. D genes are given only for firm matches.

j_call,v_call,cdr3_length,d_call,cdr3_aa
TRBJ2-7,TRBV7-9,18,NA,CASSLKPIPRGGPREQYF
TRBJ1-2,TRBV6-5,14,NA,CASSYNLANYGYTF
TRBJ2-3,TRBV9,18,TRBD1,CASSGQGAAGVRTDTQYF
TRBJ1-1,TRBV7-3,14,NA,CASSFSGGNTEAFF
TRBJ1-1,TRBV30,13,NA,CAWTWQANTEAFF
TRBJ1-3,TRBV12-3/TRBV12-4,13,NA,CASSSPGGNTIYF
TRBJ2-2,TRBV9,13,NA,CASGTSATGELFF
TRBJ1-5,TRBV19,14,TRBD1,CASRDRGGGQPQHF
TRBJ1-2,TRBV3-1/TRBV3-2,14,NA,CASSQDYRRNGYTF
TRBJ1-2,TRBV4-3,17,NA,CASSRRIGHKVVVGYTF
TRBJ2-7,TRBV12-5,14,NA,CASGPSYSSYEQYF
TRBJ1-1,TRBV4-1,17,TRBD1,CASSQDRIVGGATEAFF
TRBJ1-2,TRBV21-1,13,NA,CASSKGPRMGYTF
TRBJ2-3,TRBV10-3,13,NA,CAISESFTDTQYF
TRBJ1-2,TRBV28,16,NA,CASSPYSGAVSYGYTF
TRBJ2-2,TRBV5-6,16,NA,CASSLSGTIRTGELFF
TRBJ2-2,TRBV9,16,NA,CASSVRRDKSGGELFF
TRBJ1-1,TRBV2,12,NA,CASSEGGEEAFF
TRBJ2-2,TRBV9,16,TRBD2,CASSVVGGGGTGELFF
TRBJ2-7,TRBV2,14,TRBD2,CASSDRGTRGEQYF
TRBJ2-7,TRBV18,15,TRBD1,CASSPTGGMGLEQYF
TRBJ2-5,TRBV5-8,13,NA,CASTRLAGETQYF
TRBJ2-5,TRBV5-8,15,TRBD2,CASSPGLAGGVAQYF
TRBJ1-6,TRBV30,13,NA,CAWTGSHNSPLHF
TRBJ2-5,TRBV5-1,15,TRBD2,CASSTGSGALETQYF
TRBJ1-1,TRBV9,16,TRBD1,CASSARLGQGDTEAFF
TRBJ2-1,TRBV9,15,TRBD2,CASSSVLAGVNEQFF
TRBJ2-7,TRBV9,15,TRBD1,CASSLGGTGDHEQYF
TRBJ2-2,TRBV9,13,NA,CASSVGQAGELFF
TRBJ2-5,TRBV5-1,18,TRBD2,CASSFLAGGLRSQETQYF
TRBJ2-3,TRBV30,18,TRBD1,CAWSVDYGTGFSTDTQYF